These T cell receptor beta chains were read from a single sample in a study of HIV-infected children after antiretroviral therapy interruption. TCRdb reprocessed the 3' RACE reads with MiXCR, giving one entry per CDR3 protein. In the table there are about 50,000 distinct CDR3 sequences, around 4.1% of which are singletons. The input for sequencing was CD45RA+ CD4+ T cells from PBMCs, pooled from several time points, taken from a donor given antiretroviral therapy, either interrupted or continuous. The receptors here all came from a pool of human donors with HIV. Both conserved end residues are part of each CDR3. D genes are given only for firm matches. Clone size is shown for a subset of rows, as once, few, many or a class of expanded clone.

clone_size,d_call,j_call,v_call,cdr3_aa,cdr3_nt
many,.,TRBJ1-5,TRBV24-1,CATSDTTIYNQPQHF,TGTGCCACCAGTGACACGACGATTTACAATCAGCCCCAGCATTTT
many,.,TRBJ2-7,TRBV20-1,CSARDPTARVHEQYF,TGCAGTGCTAGAGATCCAACAGCAAGAGTCCACGAGCAGTACTTC
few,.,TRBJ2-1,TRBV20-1,CSAREGALRNEQFF,TGCAGTGCTAGAGAGGGGGCCCTCAGAAATGAGCAGTTCTTC
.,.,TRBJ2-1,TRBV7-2,CASSSHFGSHNEQFF,TGTGCCAGCAGCTCCCACTTCGGGAGTCACAATGAGCAGTTCTTC
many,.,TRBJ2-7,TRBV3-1,CASSQEIYRALSYEQYF,TGTGCCAGCAGCCAAGAGATCTATCGGGCCCTCTCCTACGAGCAGTACTTC
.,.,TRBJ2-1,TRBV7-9,CASSVTTGLGGNEQFF,TGTGCCAGCAGCGTCACCACAGGGCTTGGGGGCAATGAGCAGTTCTTC
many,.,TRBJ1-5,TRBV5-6,CASSLAGGDQPQHF,TGTGCCAGCAGCCTGGCGGGGGGCGATCAGCCCCAGCATTTT
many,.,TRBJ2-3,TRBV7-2,CASSPYSTDTQYF,TGTGCCAGCAGCCCATATAGCACAGATACGCAGTATTTT
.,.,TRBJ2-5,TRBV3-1,CASSQGQDTQYF,TGTGCCAGCAGCCAGGGGCAAGACACCCAGTACTTT
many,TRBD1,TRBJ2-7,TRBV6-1,CASSSGTGKEQYF,TGTGCCAGCAGTTCCGGGACAGGGAAGGAGCAGTACTTC
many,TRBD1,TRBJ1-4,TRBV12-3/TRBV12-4,CASSPGTDEKLFF,TGTGCCAGCAGTCCAGGGACAGATGAAAAACTGTTTTTT
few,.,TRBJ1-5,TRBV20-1,CSAREIAVQPQHF,TGCAGTGCTAGGGAGATCGCAGTTCAGCCCCAGCATTTT
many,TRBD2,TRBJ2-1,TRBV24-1,CATSAVPGGTQAHNEQFF,TGTGCCACCAGTGCCGTCCCGGGGGGGACCCAAGCCCACAATGAGCAGTTCTTC
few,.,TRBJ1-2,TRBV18,CASSPSVIPGQHYGYTF,TGTGCCAGCTCACCGTCAGTCATTCCCGGGCAACACTATGGCTACACCTTC
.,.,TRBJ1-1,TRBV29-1,CSVGGGAEAFF,TGCAGCGTTGGGGGGGGAGCTGAAGCTTTCTTT
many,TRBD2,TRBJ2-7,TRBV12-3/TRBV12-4,CASSPGLAETYEQYF,TGTGCCAGCAGCCCAGGACTAGCGGAGACCTACGAGCAGTACTTC
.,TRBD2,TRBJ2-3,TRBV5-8,CASSLRLLAGGPTDTQYF,TGTGCCAGCAGCTTGCGTCTACTAGCGGGGGGCCCCACAGATACGCAGTATTTT
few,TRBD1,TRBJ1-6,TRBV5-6,CASSPNPDRVDSPLHF,TGCGCCAGCAGCCCTAACCCGGACAGGGTCGATTCACCCCTCCACTTT
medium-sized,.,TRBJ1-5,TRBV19,CASTPQGGNQPQHF,TGTGCCAGTACCCCACAGGGTGGCAATCAGCCCCAGCATTTT
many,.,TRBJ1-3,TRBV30,CAWRNPGNTIYF,TGTGCCTGGAGAAACCCTGGAAACACCATATATTTT
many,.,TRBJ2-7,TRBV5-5,CASSPSPGWEQYF,TGTGCCAGCAGCCCCTCTCCGGGTTGGGAGCAGTACTTC
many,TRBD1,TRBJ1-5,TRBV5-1,CASSLVSGGQPQHF,TGCGCCAGCAGCTTGGTGTCAGGGGGCCAGCCCCAGCATTTT
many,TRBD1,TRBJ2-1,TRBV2,CANPRGGDRDEQFF,TGTGCCAATCCCCGTGGGGGGGACAGGGATGAGCAGTTCTTC
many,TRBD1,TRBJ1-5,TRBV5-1,CASSPQGNFQPQHF,TGCGCCAGCAGCCCACAGGGGAACTTCCAGCCCCAGCATTTT
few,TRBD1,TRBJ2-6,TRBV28,CASSSGGIGANVLTF,TGTGCCAGCAGTTCAGGGGGAATTGGGGCCAACGTCCTGACTTTC
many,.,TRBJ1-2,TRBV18,CASSPSRDSNYGYTF,TGTGCCAGCTCACCGTCCCGGGACTCCAACTATGGCTACACCTTC
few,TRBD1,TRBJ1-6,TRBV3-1,CASRPGQGYNSPLHF,TGTGCCAGCAGACCGGGACAGGGTTATAATTCACCCCTCCACTTT
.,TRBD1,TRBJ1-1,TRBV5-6,CASSNRGDTEAFF,TGTGCCAGCAGTAACAGGGGTGACACTGAAGCTTTCTTT
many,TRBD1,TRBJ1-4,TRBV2,CASSEGRQGNEKLFF,TGTGCCAGCAGTGAAGGGCGACAGGGAAATGAAAAACTGTTTTTT
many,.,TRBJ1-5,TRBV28,CASSSYRDGEPQHF,TGTGCCAGCAGTTCCTACAGGGACGGGGAGCCCCAGCATTTT
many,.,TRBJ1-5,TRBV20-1,CSARDRKAAGPQHF,TGCAGTGCTAGAGATAGGAAAGCCGCTGGGCCCCAGCATTTT
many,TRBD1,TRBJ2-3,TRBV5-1,CASSLGDRRTDTQYF,TGCGCCAGCAGCTTGGGGGACAGACGCACAGATACGCAGTATTTT
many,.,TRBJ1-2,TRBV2,CASSEVAGEGVDGYTF,TGTGCCAGCAGTGAAGTGGCAGGGGAGGGTGTAGATGGCTACACCTTC
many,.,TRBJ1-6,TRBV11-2,CASSPRPYNSPLHF,TGTGCCAGCAGCCCCCGACCGTATAATTCACCCCTCCACTTT
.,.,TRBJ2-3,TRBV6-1,CASSEARGVNTDTQYF,TGTGCCAGCAGTGAAGCGCGCGGGGTCAACACAGATACGCAGTATTTT
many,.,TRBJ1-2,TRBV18,CASSPPAAATYGYTF,TGTGCCAGCTCACCACCTGCGGCAGCAACCTATGGCTACACCTTC
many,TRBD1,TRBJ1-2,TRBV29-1,CSVATGGSANYGYTF,TGCAGCGTTGCGACAGGGGGGTCAGCTAACTATGGCTACACCTTC
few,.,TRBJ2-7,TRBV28,CASSPGSGPSEQYF,TGTGCCAGCAGCCCCGGGAGCGGACCTTCCGAGCAGTACTTC
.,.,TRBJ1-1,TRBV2,CVSSEKLSSAFF,TGTGTCAGCAGTGAAAAGCTATCGTCGGCTTTCTTT
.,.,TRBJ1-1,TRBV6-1,CASSVQQNTEAFF,TGTGCCAGCAGTGTGCAGCAAAACACTGAAGCTTTCTTT
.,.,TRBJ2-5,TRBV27,CASRPDSQETQYF,TGTGCCAGCAGGCCGGACTCCCAAGAGACCCAGTACTTC